The rows below give T cell receptor beta chains drawn from one sample of a study of early T cells in non-severe SARS-CoV-2 infection. Using its own MiXCR run on the 5' RACE reads, TCRdb lists one record per CDR3 protein. The sample includes 80,000 to 100,000 distinct CDR3 sequences, roughly 15% of them seen just once. Sample: whole blood. The receptors were sampled from an adult who was a healthcare worker with PCR-confirmed SARS-CoV-2 infection or an uninfected control (not recorded which). CDR3s include the opening cysteine and the closing phenylalanine or tryptophan. The D gene is left open where the match is weak. Some rows have no size entry. The others give once, few or many, or a class for an expanded clone.

len,d_gene,v_gene,abundance,j_gene,CDR3nt,CDR3aa
14,-,TRBV15,many,TRBJ1-5,TGTGCCACCAGCAGAGGGGCTAGCAATCAGCCCCAGCATTTT,CATSRGASNQPQHF
12,-,TRBV7-9,-,TRBJ1-1,TGTGCCAGCAGCTTCCTTACCGGGGAAGCTTTCTTT,CASSFLTGEAFF
18,-,TRBV20-1,many,TRBJ2-4,TGCAGTGCTAGAGTCCTGGACGGGAGTAACCTAGCCAAAAACATTCAGTACTTC,CSARVLDGSNLAKNIQYF
13,-,TRBV29-1,many,TRBJ2-4,TGCAGCGTTCTTCGGTCGGGGGCGAACATTCAGTACTTC,CSVLRSGANIQYF
13,-,TRBV5-1,-,TRBJ2-7,TGCGCCAGCAGCTCCACAGGGCTCTACGAGCAGTACTTC,CASSSTGLYEQYF
11,-,TRBV30,few,TRBJ2-5,TGTGCCTGGAGTATCCGGGAGACCCAGTACTTC,CAWSIRETQYF
13,-,TRBV7-3,-,TRBJ1-5,TGTGCCAGCAGCTCCCAGGAAAATCAGCCCCAGCATTTT,CASSSQENQPQHF
13,-,TRBV12-3/TRBV12-4,few,TRBJ2-1,TGTGCCAGCAGCTTAAGTCAAGGCAATGAGCAGTTCTTC,CASSLSQGNEQFF
13,-,TRBV7-3,many,TRBJ2-7,TGTGCCAGCAGCCGCACCGGGACGTCCGAGCAGTACTTC,CASSRTGTSEQYF
19,-,TRBV20-1,once,TRBJ1-1,TGCAGTGCTAGGGGTAAGGGGGGCGAAACCGCCAGCATGAACACTGAAGCTTTCTTT,CSARGKGGETASMNTEAFF
14,-,TRBV28,-,TRBJ1-2,TGTGCCAGCAGTGACGGGGGGGGCCGTTATGGCTACACCTTC,CASSDGGGRYGYTF
11,-,TRBV20-1,few,TRBJ2-1,TGCAGTGCCGGGGGTGACAATGAGCAGTTCTTC,CSAGGDNEQFF
13,-,TRBV11-2,-,TRBJ2-5,TGTGCCAGCAGCTTCGGGCTGGAAGAGACCCAGTACTTC,CASSFGLEETQYF
16,-,TRBV18,few,TRBJ2-3,TGTGCCAGCTCACCCCTCACCGGACTTCGCACAGATACGCAGTATTTT,CASSPLTGLRTDTQYF
13,-,TRBV19,-,TRBJ1-2,TGTGCCAGTAGCTGGCAGGGGCTCTATGGCTACACCTTC,CASSWQGLYGYTF
15,-,TRBV28,-,TRBJ1-6,TGTGCCAGCAGCACAGGGTTCCCCTATAATTCACCCCTCCACTTT,CASSTGFPYNSPLHF
15,TRBD1,TRBV3-1,-,TRBJ1-1,TGTGCCAGCAGCCCTCGGACAGGGGCGAGCACTGAAGCTTTCTTT,CASSPRTGASTEAFF
13,-,TRBV5-1,-,TRBJ2-1,TGCGCCAGCAGCTCTGGGCGGGTCAATGAGCAGTTCTTC,CASSSGRVNEQFF
14,-,TRBV12-3/TRBV12-4,-,TRBJ1-6,TGTGCCAGCACCACCCCGGTCCCGAATTCACCCCTCCACTTT,CASTTPVPNSPLHF
16,-,TRBV6-1,-,TRBJ1-5,TGTGCCAGCAGTGAAGCGACAGGATCTAGCAATCAGCCCCAGCATTTT,CASSEATGSSNQPQHF
16,TRBD2,TRBV11-2,-,TRBJ2-3,TGTGCCAGCAGCTACCGACAGGGACTAGCGGGCCACGCCCAGTATTTT,CASSYRQGLAGHAQYF
14,-,TRBV7-9,many,TRBJ2-7,TGTGCCAGCAGCCCACAACCCGGCCCCTACGAGCAGTACTTC,CASSPQPGPYEQYF
12,-,TRBV2,-,TRBJ1-1,TGTGCCAGCCCAGGTGGGGGAGTTGAAGCTTTCTTT,CASPGGGVEAFF
15,TRBD2,TRBV6-6,-,TRBJ2-5,TGTGCCAGCAGTTCCCCGGGGGGTTCACAAGAGACCCAGTACTTC,CASSSPGGSQETQYF
16,TRBD2,TRBV10-2,many,TRBJ2-3,TGCGCCAGCAGCTTTAGCGGGGGGGCCGGGACAGATACGCAGTATTTT,CASSFSGGAGTDTQYF
14,-,TRBV28,medium-sized,TRBJ2-7,TGTGCCAGCAGTTGGGGGCGCGGGTCCTACGAGCAGTACTTC,CASSWGRGSYEQYF
13,TRBD1,TRBV27,many,TRBJ2-7,TGTGCCCTATCACAGGGGGCAAGTTACGAGCAGTACTTC,CALSQGASYEQYF
13,TRBD2,TRBV20-1,-,TRBJ2-1,TGCAGTGCAAAACGGGGGGGCCACAATGAGCAGTTCTTC,CSAKRGGHNEQFF
12,-,TRBV6-1,many,TRBJ2-2,TGTGCCAGCGGTCGTGACACCGGGGAGCTGTTTTTT,CASGRDTGELFF
13,-,TRBV7-2,-,TRBJ2-5,TGTGCCAGCAGCTTAGTACGTCAAGAGACCCAGTACTTC,CASSLVRQETQYF
16,TRBD2,TRBV5-1,once,TRBJ2-3,TGCGCCAGCAGCTCCCGAGCGGGGGGCGCCACAGATACGCAGTATTTT,CASSSRAGGATDTQYF
14,TRBD1,TRBV19,-,TRBJ2-3,TGTGCCAGTAGTCCGGACAGGGGCACAGATACGCAGTATTTT,CASSPDRGTDTQYF
19,TRBD2,TRBV20-1,few,TRBJ2-3,TGCAGTGCTAGATTTGGACTAGCGGGGACTATACCGAGCACAGATACGCAGTATTTT,CSARFGLAGTIPSTDTQYF
13,-,TRBV5-1,many,TRBJ2-5,TGCGCCAGCAGCTTCGACAGGAAAGAGACCCAGTACTTC,CASSFDRKETQYF
12,-,TRBV7-6,many,TRBJ2-3,TGTGCCAGCAGCTTAGCAACAGATACGCAGTATTTT,CASSLATDTQYF
11,-,TRBV7-8,few,TRBJ2-7,TGTGCCAGCAGCTTAGGCGTGGAGCAGTACTTC,CASSLGVEQYF
18,TRBD1,TRBV19,few,TRBJ1-2,TGTGCCAGTAGTAGTCAAGATCTCGGGACAGGGAGATTAAGCGGCTACACCTTC,CASSSQDLGTGRLSGYTF
15,-,TRBV5-4,many,TRBJ1-1,TGTGCCAGCAGCTTGGCGGGAGCCATGAACACTGAAGCTTTCTTT,CASSLAGAMNTEAFF
15,-,TRBV6-2/TRBV6-3,few,TRBJ1-5,TGTGCCAGCGGGGACCAGGGATATAGCAATCAGCCCCAGCATTTT,CASGDQGYSNQPQHF
17,-,TRBV4-1,-,TRBJ1-5,TGCGCCAGCAGCCAAGAAAACAGAGGATATAGCAATCAGCCCCAGCATTTT,CASSQENRGYSNQPQHF
16,-,TRBV27,-,TRBJ1-4,TGTGCCAGCAGTTCGGGGAGGGTCACGGCTAATGAAAAACTGTTTTTT,CASSSGRVTANEKLFF
14,-,TRBV6-6,-,TRBJ2-4,TGTGCCAGCACCGACGGGGGCAGCAAAAACATTCAGTACTTC,CASTDGGSKNIQYF
14,-,TRBV28,few,TRBJ1-5,TGTGCCAGCAGGTCCCATGGGGATAATCAGCCCCAGCATTTT,CASRSHGDNQPQHF
15,-,TRBV29-1,few,TRBJ2-7,TGCAGCGTTGAAGGAAGGACGGGGAGCTCCTACGAGCAGTACTTC,CSVEGRTGSSYEQYF
17,TRBD2,TRBV11-2,many,TRBJ2-4,TGTGCCAGCAGCTCGTCCAGCGGGGGGCAAGCCAAAAACATTCAGTACTTC,CASSSSSGGQAKNIQYF
15,-,TRBV20-1,-,TRBJ1-1,TGCAGTGCTAGAGATTTGAAGGGCGGCGCCTTTGAAGCTTTCTTT,CSARDLKGGAFEAFF
13,-,TRBV10-3,once,TRBJ1-1,TGTGCCATCAGAGACTCATTGAACACTGAAGCTTTCTTT,CAIRDSLNTEAFF
12,-,TRBV20-1,-,TRBJ2-7,TGCAGTGCTAGAGATCTGGGGACCGAGCAGTACTTC,CSARDLGTEQYF
13,-,TRBV11-1,-,TRBJ2-1,TGTGCCAGCAGCTTACTTCGGTACAATGAGCAGTTCTTC,CASSLLRYNEQFF
13,TRBD1,TRBV6-5,-,TRBJ2-5,TGTGCCAGCACCCAGACAGGGCCGGAGACCCAGTACTTC,CASTQTGPETQYF
16,-,TRBV12-3/TRBV12-4,few,TRBJ1-4,TGTGCCAGCAGCCCCGGGAAGGCCGCAACTAATGAAAAACTGTTTTTT,CASSPGKAATNEKLFF
16,-,TRBV6-5,many,TRBJ2-1,TGTGCCAGCAGTTACGGCACCCTGAGCTCCTACAATGAGCAGTTCTTC,CASSYGTLSSYNEQFF
13,TRBD1,TRBV27,-,TRBJ2-3,TGTGCCAGCAGTTTCCACAGGGGGGATACGCAGTATTTT,CASSFHRGDTQYF